A single sample gave rise to the 32 T cell receptor beta chains below, sequenced in a study of siplizumab effects on memory and regulatory T cells. Libraries were prepared by immunoSEQ multiplex PCR; TCRdb keeps only in-frame clonotypes and omits some of them. Counted here are around 100,000 clones, less than 95% occurring once; the ten biggest clones make up approximately 0.66%. The specimen was Tregs sorted from blood. Receptor source: a human donor in good health.

The rearrangement links TRBV30 to TRBJ1-3; possibly TRBD1 for D (6 bases). The CDR3 extends over 15 amino acids. The germline V gene encodes CDR1 GTSNPN and CDR2 SVGIG (reference sequence). V shed 1 base and J shed 7 bases, with 17 bases lying between them. The CDR3 bases are TGTGCCTGGAGTGGGGGGGGCGCGAGGGTGAACACCATATATTTT. Encoded protein: CAWSGGGARVNTIYF.

The chain employs TRBV7-3 and TRBJ2-6; D call uncertain. Germline V CDR1 and CDR2: SGHTA, FQGTGA. With 5 bases removed from V and 1 base from J, the gap between germline ends came to 15 bases. CDR3 length: 17 residues. CDR3 sequence reads: CASSPKGTVSGANVLTF. For the CDR3, the DNA is TGTGCCAGCAGCCCGAAGGGTACAGTTTCTGGGGCCAACGTCCTGACTTTC.

The chain combines TRBV5-1 with TRBJ1-2, with D perhaps matching TRBD1 (5 bases). Trimming cost V 4 bases and J 4 bases, with 20 bases left between them. From germline, CDR1 is SGHRS and CDR2 YFSETQ. The CDR3 is made up of 16 amino acids. CDR3 sequence (DNA): TGCGCCAGCAGCGTCCGGGACCTACCTCGGGGCTATGGCTACACCTTC. It is translated as CASSVRDLPRGYGYTF.

The chain is built from TRBV7-3 and TRBJ2-1; a possible D gene is TRBD2 (6 bases). The CDR3 is 14 amino acids. CDR1 and CDR2 (germline): SGHTA, FQGTGA. V lost 5 bases to trimming and J lost 15 bases, with 23 bases between them. The CDR3 bases are TGTGCCAGCAGCCCGGGACTGCCATTAGACGCGAGGTTCTTC. Its translation: CASSPGLPLDARFF.

J is TRBJ2-2 and V is TRBV11-3; no definite D call. Trimming cost V 4 bases and J 0 bases, with 9 bases left between them. This CDR3 comprises 15 residues. Germline values: CDR1 SGHNT, CDR2 YENEEA. CDR3 protein: CASSSAIANTGELFF. In DNA form, the CDR3 reads TGTGCCAGCAGCTCCGCGATCGCGAACACCGGGGAGCTGTTTTTT.

The chain combines TRBV9 with TRBJ2-1; 12 bases line up with TRBD2. Trimming cost V 0 bases and J 9 bases; bases outside gene matches: 13. The CDR3 spans 18 residues. Per germline, CDR1 SGDLS and CDR2 YYNGEE. The CDR3 DNA is TGTGCCAGCAGCGTAGCGTCCGGACTAGCGGGATTTAGAGGTGAGCAGTTCTTC. Amino acids: CASSVASGLAGFRGEQFF. Full variable domain (rest looked up from reference TRBV9 and TRBJ2-1): DSGVTQTPKHLITATGQRVTLRCSPRSGDLSVYWYQQSLDQGLQFLIQYYNGEERAKGNILERFSAQQFPDLHSELNLSSLELGDSALYFCASSVASGLAGFRGEQFFGPGTRLTVL.

V gene TRBV5-4 combines with J gene TRBJ2-3, with TRBD2 matching over 12 bases. Losses at the gene ends were 4 bases for V and 8 bases for J; bases not matched to a gene: 11. CDR3 length: 16 residues. Germline V gene data show CDR1 as SGHNT and CDR2 as YYREEE (reference sequence). CDR3 sequence (DNA): TGTGCCAGCAGCCCGGCGCTAGCGGGAGGGTTTGGTACGCAGTATTTT. It is translated as CASSPALAGGFGTQYF.

On this clone: Distinct nucleotide sequences in the sample also encode this CDR3. The V and J genes are TRBV29-1 and TRBJ2-3; D tentatively fits TRBD1 or TRBD2 (5 bases each). The germline V and J ends were trimmed by 3 bases and 6 bases, with 10 bases remaining between them. The length of the CDR3 is 12 residues. CDR1 is SQVTM, CDR2 ANQGSEA, per germline. The DNA for the CDR3 is TGCAGCGTTGAGACGGGGACCGATACGCAGTATTTT. This encodes CSVETGTDTQYF.

J is TRBJ2-1 and V is TRBV29-1; 11 bases agree with TRBD2. The V and J ends lost 6 bases and 7 bases, in that order; junction bases with no gene match: 5. This CDR3 has 13 residues. Germline values: CDR1 SQVTM, CDR2 ANQGSEA. CDR3 DNA: TGCAGCGTCCTAGCGGGAGGAGGGAATGAGCAGTTCTTC. Protein product: CSVLAGGGNEQFF.

The V and J genes are TRBV28 and TRBJ1-2; a possible D gene is TRBD1 (6 bases). V gave up 8 bases and J gave up 0 bases, with 19 bases separating them. CDR3 length equals 16 residues. Germline-derived CDR1 and CDR2 are MDHEN and SYDVKM. CDR3 loop: CASLTGKTSANYGYTF. The DNA of the CDR3 is TGTGCCAGCCTAACAGGGAAAACTTCAGCTAACTATGGCTACACCTTC.

The CDR3 DNA reads as TGTGCCAGCAGCCAAGGGATGGGACTAGCGCGCTACGAGCAGTACTTC. Its protein is CASSQGMGLARYEQYF. The J gene is TRBJ2-7, the V gene TRBV14; 10 nucleotides line up with TRBD2. CDR3 length: 16 amino acids. The V gene's germline CDR1 is SGHDN and CDR2 FVKESK. The V segment lost 1 base and the J segment 3 bases; nucleotides outside the gene matches: 6. The full variable domain, completed using reference TRBV14 and TRBJ2-7, is EAGVTQFPSHSVIEKGQTVTLRCDPISGHDNLYWYRRVMGKEIKFLLHFVKESKQDESGMPNNRFLAERTGGTYSTLKVQPAELEDSGVYFCASSQGMGLARYEQYFGPGTRLTVT.

The chain employs TRBV7-3 and TRBJ2-7, with 8 bases that match TRBD1. Germline V gene data show CDR1 as SGHTA and CDR2 as FQGTGA. This CDR3 spans 15 amino acids. With V trimmed by 4 bases and J by 7 bases, 12 bases remained unmatched. In DNA, the CDR3 is TGTGCCAGCAGCTCTCTCGGGACAGGAAATAAAGAGCAGTACTTC. This encodes CASSSLGTGNKEQYF.

The chain combines TRBV6-5 with TRBJ2-1; the D gene is possibly TRBD2 (5 bases). The V end lost 6 bases, the J end lost 11 bases, and 14 bases lay between the germline ends. Germline assignment: CDR1 MNHEY and CDR2 SVGAGI. The CDR3 has 12 amino acids. For the CDR3, the DNA is TGTGCCAGCAGCCACCTTAGGGAGAAGCAGTTCTTC. This translates into CASSHLREKQFF.

CDR3 sequence: CASSPATTTSGPYNEQFF. The CDR3, as DNA: TGCGCCAGCAGCCCGGCTACAACAACTAGCGGGCCCTACAATGAGCAGTTCTTC. The chain has TRBV5-1 and TRBJ2-1, with 9 bases fitting TRBD2. The germline V gene encodes CDR1 SGHRS and CDR2 YFSETQ. This CDR3 has 18 amino acids. J was trimmed by 2 bases and V by 4 bases; bases with no gene match: 13. Full variable domain (remainder filled in from reference TRBV5-1 and TRBJ2-1): KAGVTQTPRYLIKTRGQQVTLSCSPISGHRSVSWYQQTPGQGLQFLFEYFSETQRNKGNFPGRFSGRQFSNSRSEMNVSTLELGDSALYLCASSPATTTSGPYNEQFFGPGTRLTVL.

The chain is built from TRBV19 and TRBJ1-5; 10 bases agree with TRBD1. CDR3 length: 17 residues. The ends lost 10 bases at V and 2 bases at J; junction bases unmatched: 14. CDR1 and CDR2 (germline): LNHDA, SQIVND (reference sequence). The CDR3 region has the DNA TGTGCCACCTCGGACAGGGGGTTTTTTTTTGGCAATCAGCCCCAGCATTTT. Its translation is CATSDRGFFFGNQPQHF.

This chain links TRBV7-2 with TRBJ2-7; TRBD1 aligns across 7 bases. Trimming cost V 5 bases and J 0 bases; bases outside gene matches: 10. From germline, CDR1 is SGHTA and CDR2 FQGNSA. The length of the CDR3 is 16 residues. CDR3 DNA: TGTGCCAGCAGCCGGGACAGTCTCTCTAGCTCCTACGAGCAGTACTTC. Translating gives CASSRDSLSSSYEQYF.

The V gene is TRBV19, the J gene TRBJ1-5, with 7 bases identical to TRBD1. CDR1 and CDR2 (germline): LNHDA, SQIVND (reference sequence). V was pared by 4 bases and J by 7 bases, with 7 bases of the junction left unmatched. The CDR3 consists of 14 residues. The CDR3 loop is CASSTDRDGQPQHF. CDR3 nucleotide sequence: TGTGCCAGTAGTACTGACAGGGACGGCCAGCCCCAGCATTTT. The full variable domain, its missing parts supplied by reference TRBV19 and TRBJ1-5, is DGGITQSPKYLFRKEGQNVTLSCEQNLNHDAMYWYRQDPGQGLRLIYYSQIVNDFQKGDIAEGYSVSREKKESFPLTVTSAQKNPTAFYLCASSTDRDGQPQHFGDGTRLSIL.

The chain couples TRBV28 to TRBJ2-1, with 11 bases that match TRBD1. CDR3 size: 16 residues. V lost 6 bases, J lost 7 bases, and 11 bases stayed unmatched. CDR1 and CDR2 (germline): MDHEN, SYDVKM. DNA of the CDR3: TGTGCCAGCAGCCGCCCCGGGACAGGGGGACAAAATGAGCAGTTCTTC. It is translated as CASSRPGTGGQNEQFF.

The chain links TRBV5-1 to TRBJ2-7; no reliable D call. Germline CDR1 reads SGHRS; CDR2 reads YFSETQ. Trimming left V 3 bases short and J 1 base short, with 5 bases between. The CDR3 covers 12 residues. The CDR3 spells CASSSYSYEQYF. The CDR3, as DNA: TGCGCCAGCAGCTCCTATTCCTACGAGCAGTACTTC.

V gene TRBV25-1 combines with J gene TRBJ2-3; D might be TRBD1 (6 bases). The CDR3 runs 15 residues. Trimming took 10 bases from V and 4 from J, leaving 21 bases between them. Germline V lookup: CDR1 MGHDK, CDR2 SYGVNS. CDR3 residues: CATGRGWDNSDTQYF. The CDR3 DNA reads as TGTGCCACCGGCCGGGGCTGGGACAATTCAGATACGCAGTATTTT.

The V call is TRBV15, the J call TRBJ1-6, with a tentative D call TRBD1 (5 bases). V was pared by 5 bases and J by 0 bases, with 14 bases between. CDR1 is LNHNV and CDR2 is YYDKDF in the germline V gene (reference sequence). The CDR3 length is 17 residues. The CDR3 sequence is CATSRAGYSSYNSPLHF. CDR3 in DNA: TGTGCCACCAGCCGAGCAGGGTACAGCTCCTATAATTCACCCCTCCACTTT. The full variable domain, rest sourced from reference TRBV15 and TRBJ1-6, is DAMVIQNPRYQVTQFGKPVTLSCSQTLNHNVMYWYQQKSSQAPKLLFHYYDKDFNNEADTPDNFQSRRPNTSFCFLDIRSPGLGDTAMYLCATSRAGYSSYNSPLHFGNGTRLTVT.

The rearrangement uses TRBV27 and TRBJ2-7, with D perhaps TRBD1 (6 bases). This CDR3 has 13 residues. Trimming took 3 bases from V and 1 from J, leaving 7 bases between them. The germline V gene has CDR1 MNHEY and CDR2 SMNVEV (reference sequence). CDR3 loop: CASSFQGSYEQYF. The CDR3 DNA reads as TGTGCCAGCAGTTTTCAGGGGTCCTACGAGCAGTACTTC.

This rearrangement joins TRBV28 to TRBJ2-1; possible D gene TRBD1, 7 bases. Germline V lookup: CDR1 MDHEN, CDR2 SYDVKM. The CDR3 loop spans 14 amino acids. V was clipped by 3 bases and J by 13 bases, with 19 bases between them. The chain's CDR3 is CASSLAGGSPHQFF. The CDR3 DNA sequence: TGTGCCAGCAGTTTGGCAGGGGGGTCCCCGCACCAGTTCTTC.

The CDR3 protein is CAGSTGGSIYEQYF. In DNA, the CDR3 is TGTGCCGGGTCTACCGGCGGGAGCATCTACGAGCAGTACTTC. The V gene is TRBV10-3, the J gene TRBJ2-7; TRBD2 matches 7 bases. Looked up from germline, CDR1 is ENHRY and CDR2 is SYGVKD. This CDR3 spans 14 amino acids. The junction had 13 bases not matched to a gene; V was cut back by 11 bases and J by 3 bases.

The rearrangement links TRBV11-2 to TRBJ2-2, with a weak D call TRBD2 (6 bases). The CDR3 covers 16 residues. V was shortened by 5 bases and J by 4 bases, with 17 bases between the two germline ends. Germline CDR1 reads SGHAT; CDR2 reads FQNNGV. The CDR3 nucleotides are TGTGCCAGCAGCGACCTCCCCGGGAGTTTCACCGGGGAGCTGTTTTTT. Translated, it gives CASSDLPGSFTGELFF.

This clone was seen only once. V usage is TRBV5-1 and J usage is TRBJ2-3; D not resolved. Deletions cut 3 bases from V and 6 bases from J, with 5 bases between. This CDR3 is built from 11 residues. Per germline, CDR1 SGHRS and CDR2 YFSETQ. The CDR3 loop is CASSSSDTQYF. The CDR3 nucleotides read TGCGCCAGCAGCTCCTCGGATACGCAGTATTTT.

The V call is TRBV7-9, the J call TRBJ2-7; D is unresolved. Trimming took off 3 bases at V and 6 bases at J, with 9 bases between the two ends. CDR1 is SEHNR, CDR2 FQNEAQ, per germline (reference sequence). The CDR3 has 12 amino acids. CDR3 sequence (DNA): TGTGCCAGCAGCTTCGCCATAAGCGAGCAGTACTTC. The encoded protein is CASSFAISEQYF.

The chain employs TRBV2 and TRBJ2-1, with 8 bases matching TRBD1. CDR3 length equals 15 residues. V was clipped by 8 bases and J by 0 bases; unmatched bases: 6. CDR1 and CDR2 from the germline V gene are SNHLY and FYNNEI. CDR3 region: CASRGQVSSYNEQFF. The CDR3 region has the DNA TGTGCCAGCCGGGGACAGGTCAGCTCCTACAATGAGCAGTTCTTC. Drawing the rest from reference TRBV2 and TRBJ2-1, the complete variable domain is EPEVTQTPSHQVTQMGQEVILRCVPISNHLYFYWYRQILGQKVEFLVSFYNNEISEKSEIFDDQFSVERPDGSNFTLKIRSTKLEDSAMYFCASRGQVSSYNEQFFGPGTRLTVL.

V is TRBV23-1 and J is TRBJ2-2; TRBD2 matches 12 bases. TRBV23-1 carries the ORF label, with uncertain function. The CDR3 loop spans 17 amino acids. Trimming took 5 bases from V and 6 from J; bases not matched to a gene: 10. The DNA for the CDR3 is TGCGCCAGCAGTGGTCGACTAGCGGGAGAACCCGCCGGGGAGCTGTTTTTT. Translating it yields CASSGRLAGEPAGELFF.

The chain employs TRBV7-2 and TRBJ2-3; tentative D call: TRBD1 (5 bases). Trimming took off 1 base at V and 0 bases at J, with 17 bases between the two ends. The CDR3 covers 18 residues. Germline assignment: CDR1 SGHTA and CDR2 FQGNSA. Written as DNA, the CDR3 is TGTGCCAGCAGCTTAGTTTCCTACAGGACCTCTAGCACAGATACGCAGTATTTT. It translates to CASSLVSYRTSSTDTQYF.

J is TRBJ1-2 and V is TRBV28; 8 bases are shared with TRBD1. This CDR3 comprises 19 residues. V lost 2 bases, J lost 3 bases, and 17 bases stayed unmatched. CDR1 and CDR2 (germline): MDHEN, SYDVKM. The CDR3 coding sequence is TGTGCCAGCAGTTTAGGGGTTATGGGGCCAGGGGGCGCGGACTATGGCTACACCTTC. Encoded protein: CASSLGVMGPGGADYGYTF.

Only one count was recorded for this clone. The rearrangement uses TRBV2 and TRBJ2-3; D tentatively reads TRBD1 or TRBD2 (5 bases each). Trimming cost V 7 bases and J 5 bases, with 25 bases left between them. The CDR3 is 17 residues long. The germline gives CDR1 SNHLY, CDR2 FYNNEI. CDR3 coding DNA: TGTGCCAGCACATTGAAACAGGTCCTAGCAGTTGAAGATACGCAGTATTTT. Translated: CASTLKQVLAVEDTQYF.